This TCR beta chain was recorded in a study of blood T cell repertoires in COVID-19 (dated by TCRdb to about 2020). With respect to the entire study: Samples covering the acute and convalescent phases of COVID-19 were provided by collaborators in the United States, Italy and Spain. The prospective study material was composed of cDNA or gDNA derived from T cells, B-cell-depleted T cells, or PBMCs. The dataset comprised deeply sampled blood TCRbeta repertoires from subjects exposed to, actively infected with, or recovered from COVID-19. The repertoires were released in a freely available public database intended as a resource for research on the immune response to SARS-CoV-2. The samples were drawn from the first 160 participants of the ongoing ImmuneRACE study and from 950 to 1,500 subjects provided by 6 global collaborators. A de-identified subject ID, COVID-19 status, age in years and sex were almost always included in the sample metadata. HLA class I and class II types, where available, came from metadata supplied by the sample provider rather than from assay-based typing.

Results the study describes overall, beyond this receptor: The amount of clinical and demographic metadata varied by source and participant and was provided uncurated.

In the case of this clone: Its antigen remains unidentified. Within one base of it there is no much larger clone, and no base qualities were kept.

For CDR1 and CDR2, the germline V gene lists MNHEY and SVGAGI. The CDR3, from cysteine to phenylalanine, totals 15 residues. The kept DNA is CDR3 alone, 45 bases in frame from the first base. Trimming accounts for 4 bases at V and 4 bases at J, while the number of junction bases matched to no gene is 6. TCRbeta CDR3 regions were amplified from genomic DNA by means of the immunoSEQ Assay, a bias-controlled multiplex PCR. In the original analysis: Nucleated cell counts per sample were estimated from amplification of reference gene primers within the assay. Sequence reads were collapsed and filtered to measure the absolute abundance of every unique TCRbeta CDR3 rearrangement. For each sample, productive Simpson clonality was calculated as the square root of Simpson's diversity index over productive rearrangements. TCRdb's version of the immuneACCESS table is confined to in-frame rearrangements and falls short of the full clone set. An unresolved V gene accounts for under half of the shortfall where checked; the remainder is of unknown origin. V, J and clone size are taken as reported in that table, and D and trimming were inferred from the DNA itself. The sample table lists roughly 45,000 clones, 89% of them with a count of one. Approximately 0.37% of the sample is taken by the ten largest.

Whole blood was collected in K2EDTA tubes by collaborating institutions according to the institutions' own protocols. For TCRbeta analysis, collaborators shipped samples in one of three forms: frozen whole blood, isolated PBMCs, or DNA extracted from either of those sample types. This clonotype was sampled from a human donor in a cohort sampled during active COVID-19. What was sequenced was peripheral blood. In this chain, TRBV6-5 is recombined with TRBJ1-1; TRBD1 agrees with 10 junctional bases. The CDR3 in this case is CASSLWTGGTTEAFF. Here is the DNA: TGTGCCAGCAGTTTGTGGACAGGGGGAACCACTGAAGCTTTCTTT.